A single T cell receptor (beta chain) is shown here with its context. Deep-level assay runs were performed. The authors ran unsorted PBMC replicate PCRs on about 320 ng DNA, approximately 30,000 T cell genomes. Authors' methods: ImmunoSEQ supplied junction-only sequences lacking quality scores, so filtering was different. Clones were sequenced by immunoSEQ multiplex PCR, and TCRdb holds only the in-frame ones, with some missing. V, J and clone size derive from that table, while D and trimming were established from the DNA sequence. The data contain roughly 480,000 clones, 65% to 80% of them seen just once; the ten biggest clones take up 10% to 15%. V lost 0 bases, J lost 6 bases, and 6 bases lay in between. The CDR3 loop spans 12 amino acids. Germline CDR1 is GTSNPN and CDR2 is SVGIG (reference sequence). These data come from a study of shared clonotypes between healthy human individuals.

The sample consisted of PBMCs. This receptor was identified in a woman aged 40 to 49 in good health. Some clones in this sample may be carry-over from other donors' samples. This chain connects TRBV30 to TRBJ1-3, with unresolved D. The CDR3: CAWSVHVNTIYF. The CDR3 DNA is TGTGCCTGGAGTGTACACGTAAACACCATATATTTT.